This TCR beta chain derives from a study of T-cell reconstitution after alpha-beta-depleted transplantation in children. In this sample, this clonotype turned up once. This sample's TCRbeta library carried unique molecular identifier barcodes. MiXCR, applied by TCRdb to the PCR reads, yields one record per CDR3 protein. Here the sample spans some 80,000 distinct CDR3 sequences, less than 20% being singletons. The length of the CDR3 is 15 residues. The V gene's germline CDR1 is SEHNR and CDR2 FQNEAQ (reference sequence). Trimming took 2 bases from V and 5 from J; bases not matched to a gene: 7. The sequence was obtained from a male patient aged 2-9 years who had a stem cell transplant for acute lymphoblastic leukemia, so the T cells may come from the graft donor. The chain is built from TRBV7-9 and TRBJ2-5, with 8 bases identical to TRBD1. The material sequenced was PBMCs, mostly from graft donor cells, taken 360 days after TCRalphabeta/CD19-depleted stem cell transplant. CDR3 region: CASSLKQGAWETQYF. As DNA, the CDR3 is TGTGCCAGCAGCTTAAAGCAGGGGGCATGGGAGACCCAGTACTTC.